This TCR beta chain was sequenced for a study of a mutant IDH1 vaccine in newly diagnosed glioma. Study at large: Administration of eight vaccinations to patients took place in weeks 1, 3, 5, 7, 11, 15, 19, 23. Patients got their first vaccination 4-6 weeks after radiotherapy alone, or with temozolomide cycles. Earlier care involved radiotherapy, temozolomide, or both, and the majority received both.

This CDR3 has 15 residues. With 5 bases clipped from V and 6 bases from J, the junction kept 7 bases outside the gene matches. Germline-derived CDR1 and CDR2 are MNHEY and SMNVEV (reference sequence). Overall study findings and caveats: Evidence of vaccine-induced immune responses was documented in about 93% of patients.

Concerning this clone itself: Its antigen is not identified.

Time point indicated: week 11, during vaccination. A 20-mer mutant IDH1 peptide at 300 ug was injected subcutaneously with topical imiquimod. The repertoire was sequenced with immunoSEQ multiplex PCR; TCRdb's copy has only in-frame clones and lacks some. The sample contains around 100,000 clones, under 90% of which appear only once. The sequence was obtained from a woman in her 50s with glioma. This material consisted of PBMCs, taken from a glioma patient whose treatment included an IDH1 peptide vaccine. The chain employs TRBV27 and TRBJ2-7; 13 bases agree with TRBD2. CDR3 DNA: TGTGCCAGCAGTCCCGGACTAGCGGGAGTTCGCGAGCAGTACTTC. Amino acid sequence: CASSPGLAGVREQYF.